The 11 T cell receptor beta chains below all came from one sample that was sequenced in a study of human T cells and chemical hapten exposure. Time point indicated: patch test 2, 6 weeks after DPC sensitization. Described treatment: therapeutic diphenylcyclopropenone sensitization with weekly scalp DPC. TCRdb passed the RACE reads through MiXCR, listing each CDR3 protein once. The sample includes fewer than 150,000 distinct CDR3 sequences, over 9.5% of them seen just once. The starting material was whole blood, obtained in connection with sensitization to the hapten diphenylcyclopropenone (DPC). These receptors all stem from a woman aged 45-65 years with alopecia areata. Some clones in this sample may be carry-over from other donors' samples.

A few counts support this clonotype. This chain links TRBV20-1 with TRBJ2-7, with 10 bases identical to TRBD2. Germline V gene data show CDR1 as DFQATT and CDR2 as SNEGSKA (reference sequence). The CDR3 consists of 14 residues. V shed 1 base, J shed 2 bases, and the junction held 2 bases outside the gene matches. The CDR3 sequence: CSARALAGPYEQYF. As DNA, the CDR3 is TGCAGTGCTAGAGCACTAGCGGGACCCTACGAGCAGTACTTC.

V and J are TRBV4-3 and TRBJ2-2; 9 bases line up with TRBD2. There are 17 residues in the CDR3. Germline values: CDR1 LGHNA, CDR2 YSLEER. Trimming removed 0 bases from V and 7 bases from J; junction bases left unmatched: 9. The CDR3: CASSQEIAGGPYGELFF. CDR3 DNA: TGCGCCAGCAGCCAAGAAATCGCGGGAGGGCCGTACGGGGAGCTGTTTTTT.

This clonotype has a count of ten or more. The chain combines TRBV11-2 with TRBJ2-7; 11 bases map to TRBD2. Germline CDR1 is SGHAT and CDR2 is FQNNGV. Losses at the gene ends were 5 bases for V and 2 bases for J; bases not matched to a gene: 8. The CDR3 extends over 16 amino acids. In nucleotides, the CDR3 is TGTGCCAGCAGCGCGGGACTAGCGGAATCAGCCTACGAGCAGTACTTC. Amino acid sequence: CASSAGLAESAYEQYF. Looking up the rest from reference TRBV11-2 and TRBJ2-7 gives the full variable domain: EAGVAQSPRYKIIEKRQSVAFWCNPISGHATLYWYQQILGQGPKLLIQFQNNGVVDDSQLPKDRFSAERLKGVDSTLKIQPAKLEDSAVYLCASSAGLAESAYEQYFGPGTRLTVT.

This clonotype was observed a handful of times. The rearrangement joins TRBV14 to TRBJ1-2; TRBD1 is a possible D gene (6 bases). Trimming removed 1 base at V and 3 bases at J, with 6 bases between. The CDR3 has 13 residues. Germline CDR1 is SGHDN and CDR2 is FVKESK. The DNA of the CDR3 is TGTGCCAGCAGCCAAGGGACAGACTATGGCTACACCTTC. Its translation is CASSQGTDYGYTF. Full variable domain (rest looked up from reference TRBV14 and TRBJ1-2): EAGVTQFPSHSVIEKGQTVTLRCDPISGHDNLYWYRRVMGKEIKFLLHFVKESKQDESGMPNNRFLAERTGGTYSTLKVQPAELEDSGVYFCASSQGTDYGYTFGSGTRLTVV.

This clonotype was detected only a few times. This CDR3 reads CSVEGQGLKTQYF. For the CDR3, the DNA is TGCAGCGTTGAGGGACAGGGGCTGAAGACCCAGTACTTC. This chain links TRBV29-1 with TRBJ2-5, with 10 bases aligning to TRBD1. V lost 3 bases to trimming and J lost 6 bases; unmatched junction nucleotides: 4. The CDR3 consists of 13 residues. Germline CDR1 SQVTM, CDR2 ANQGSEA.

The chain employs TRBV28 and TRBJ1-5; 11 positions match TRBD1. This CDR3 contains 18 residues. The V gene's germline CDR1 is MDHEN and CDR2 SYDVKM. V shed 1 base, J shed 2 bases, and the junction held 7 bases outside the gene matches. CDR3 DNA sequence: TGTGCCAGCAGTTTATCCGGGACAGGGGGATTTGGCAATCAGCCCCAGCATTTT. Translated: CASSLSGTGGFGNQPQHF.

This clonotype was seen more than once but under ten times. This sequence joins TRBV7-2 and TRBJ2-5; D may be TRBD2 (5 bases). Germline V CDR1 and CDR2: SGHTA, FQGNSA. The CDR3 covers 15 residues. Deletions cut 2 bases from V and 2 bases from J, with 12 bases between. The CDR3 region has the DNA TGTGCCAGCAGCTTACAGGCGGGCCTTCAAGAGACCCAGTACTTC. Translation gives CASSLQAGLQETQYF.

This sequence joins TRBV5-1 and TRBJ1-2, with 9 bases that match TRBD1. The V segment lost 4 bases and the J segment 4 bases; nucleotides outside the gene matches: 5. The CDR3 is 14 residues long. Germline V CDR1 and CDR2: SGHRS, YFSETQ. The CDR3 loop reads CASSRGQGSYGYTF. Written as DNA, the CDR3 is TGCGCCAGCAGCCGCGGACAGGGGAGCTATGGCTACACCTTC.

This clonotype is a singleton in its sample. The V call is TRBV25-1, the J call TRBJ2-1; 8 bases are a match to TRBD1. Germline CDR1 is MGHDK and CDR2 is SYGVNS. This CDR3 spans 14 amino acids. The V and J ends lost 9 bases and 4 bases, in that order; junction bases with no gene match: 8. Here the CDR3 DNA reads TGTGCCAGTTTCAGGGGGCTTCCGTACAATGAGCAGTTCTTC. Encoded protein: CASFRGLPYNEQFF.

The genes are TRBV7-8 and TRBJ1-5; possibly TRBD1 for D (6 bases). Germline CDR1 is SGHVS and CDR2 is FQNEAQ. This CDR3 region has 18 residues. Trimming shortened V by 4 bases and J by 0 bases, and 19 bases separated the two germline ends. CDR3 residues: CASSSPMGGRNSNQPQHF. DNA of the CDR3: TGTGCCAGCAGCTCCCCTATGGGGGGCAGAAATAGCAATCAGCCCCAGCATTTT.

This clonotype has a handful of counts. The chain links TRBV15 to TRBJ2-5, with D perhaps TRBD1 or TRBD2 (5 bases each). The length of the CDR3 is 15 residues. Trimming shortened V by 0 bases and J by 4 bases, and 12 bases separated the two germline ends. The germline V gene has CDR1 LNHNV and CDR2 YYDKDF (reference sequence). Written as DNA, the CDR3 is TGTGCCACCAGCAGAGAAAGGAAGGGACGAGAGACCCAGTACTTC. Amino acids: CATSRERKGRETQYF. Drawing the rest from reference TRBV15 and TRBJ2-5, the complete variable domain is DAMVIQNPRYQVTQFGKPVTLSCSQTLNHNVMYWYQQKSSQAPKLLFHYYDKDFNNEADTPDNFQSRRPNTSFCFLDIRSPGLGDTAMYLCATSRERKGRETQYFGPGTRLLVL.